A single sample gave rise to the 18 T cell receptor beta chains below, sequenced in a study of CD8+ T cells in alopecia areata. Following extraction, RNA underwent reverse transcription to cDNA, which served as the sequencing template. Data came from immunoSEQ multiplex PCR; TCRdb stores just in-frame clones and leaves some out. The sample has 110,000 or so clones, 45% to 60% seen once. Sequencing was carried out using NKG2D-low CD8+ T cells sorted from blood. These receptors came from a human donor with alopecia areata.

The V gene is TRBV29-1, the J gene TRBJ2-3, with 9 bases that match TRBD2. Losses at the gene ends were 8 bases for V and 2 bases for J; bases not matched to a gene: 5. The length of the CDR3 is 13 residues. Germline V lookup: CDR1 SQVTM, CDR2 ANQGSEA. The CDR3 loop reads CSSLAGFTDTQYF. The DNA of the CDR3 is TGCAGCTCTCTAGCGGGATTCACAGATACGCAGTATTTT.

This clone showed up just once. The chain couples TRBV5-1 to TRBJ2-1; 15 bases agree with TRBD2. J lost 6 bases, V lost 3 bases, and 1 base had no gene match. CDR3 size: 15 residues. Germline V gene data show CDR1 as SGHRS and CDR2 as YFSETQ. Here the CDR3 reads CASSWGLAGGNEQFF. CDR3 sequence (DNA): TGCGCCAGCAGCTGGGGACTAGCGGGGGGCAATGAGCAGTTCTTC.

This rearrangement joins TRBV14 to TRBJ1-3; no clear D gene. Germline lookup yields CDR1 SGHDN and CDR2 FVKESK. The CDR3 extends over 14 amino acids. The ends were cut back, 6 bases at V and 0 bases at J, with 9 bases in the middle. CDR3 region: CASRGRGSGNTIYF. Here the CDR3 DNA reads TGTGCCAGCAGGGGGAGAGGCTCTGGAAACACCATATATTTT.

V is TRBV4-2 and J is TRBJ1-1; no clear D. The germline V gene encodes CDR1 LGHNA and CDR2 YNFKEQ. Trimming took off 1 base at V and 7 bases at J, with 7 bases between the two ends. The CDR3 contains 12 residues. Here the CDR3 reads CASSQGVDEAFF. The CDR3 DNA reads TGTGCCAGCAGCCAAGGGGTAGATGAAGCTTTCTTT.

The V call is TRBV2, the J call TRBJ2-4; tentative D call: TRBD1 (6 bases). With 9 bases removed from V and 9 bases from J, the gap between germline ends came to 15 bases. CDR1 is SNHLY, CDR2 FYNNEI, per germline. The CDR3 runs to 12 residues. The CDR3 DNA is TGTGCCAGGCTAGGGGGTGAGGGCATTCAGTACTTC. It translates to CARLGGEGIQYF.

The V call is TRBV28, the J call TRBJ1-5; 7 bases are a match to TRBD1. The CDR3 is made up of 15 amino acids. The germline CDR1 and CDR2 sequences are MDHEN and SYDVKM. V lost 4 bases and J lost 0; bases outside the gene matches: 3. Here the CDR3 reads CASSWGQSSNQPQHF. For the CDR3, the DNA is TGTGCCAGCAGTTGGGGACAGAGTAGCAATCAGCCCCAGCATTTT.

The rearrangement uses TRBV6-5 and TRBJ2-7; TRBD2 might be the D (5 bases). The V gene lost 2 bases and the J gene lost 1 base, with 12 bases spanning the gap. The CDR3 covers 15 residues. Germline V lookup: CDR1 MNHEY, CDR2 SVGAGI. The CDR3 region has the DNA TGTGCCAGCAGTTACAGCGTGGGAGAGTCCTACGAGCAGTACTTC. Its protein product is CASSYSVGESYEQYF.

The chain couples TRBV19 to TRBJ2-5; 7 bases line up with TRBD2. V lost 8 bases, J lost 5 bases, and 14 bases stayed unmatched. This CDR3 has 15 residues. The germline gives CDR1 LNHDA, CDR2 SQIVND (reference sequence). CDR3 nucleotide sequence: TGTGCCAGTCTATCACCGGGACTACCGCGGGAGACCCAGTACTTC. Encoded protein: CASLSPGLPRETQYF.

This clone was seen only a few times. The chain carries TRBV28 and TRBJ2-1; 10 bases agree with TRBD2. This CDR3 is built from 14 residues. The germline V gene has CDR1 MDHEN and CDR2 SYDVKM. The junction had 9 bases not matched to a gene; V was cut back by 7 bases and J by 9 bases. DNA of the CDR3: TGTGCCAGCACCTTAGCGGGGGGCTCTCGTGAGCAGTTCTTC. Its translation is CASTLAGGSREQFF. Complete variable domain (other parts from reference TRBV28 and TRBJ2-1): DVKVTQSSRYLVKRTGEKVFLECVQDMDHENMFWYRQDPGLGLRLIYFSYDVKMKEKGDIPEGYSVSREKKERFSLILESASTNQTSMYLCASTLAGGSREQFFGPGTRLTVL.

The count of this clone is one. This sequence joins TRBV11-2 and TRBJ2-7; D is perhaps TRBD1 or TRBD2 (5 bases each). Trimming shortened V by 1 base and J by 4 bases, and 11 bases separated the two germline ends. Germline V gene lookup returns CDR1 SGHAT and CDR2 FQNNGV. The CDR3 contains 14 residues. The CDR3 sequence is CASSLAGAGYEQYF. Here the CDR3 DNA reads TGTGCCAGCAGCTTAGCCGGGGCTGGGTACGAGCAGTACTTC.

This chain connects TRBV7-8 to TRBJ2-7; tentative D call: TRBD2 (6 bases). The length of the CDR3 is 16 residues. V was shortened by 1 base and J by 5 bases, with 18 bases between the two germline ends. Germline CDR1 SGHVS, CDR2 FQNEAQ. CDR3 region: CASSLVPRELVDEQYF. The CDR3 DNA is TGTGCCAGCAGCTTAGTACCCCGGGAGTTGGTCGACGAGCAGTACTTC. The variable domain in full, with the rest retrieved from reference TRBV7-8 and TRBJ2-7, is GAGVSQSPRYKVAKRGQDVALRCDPISGHVSLFWYQQALGQGPEFLTYFQNEAQLDKSGLPSDRFFAERPEGSVSTLKIQRTQQEDSAVYLCASSLVPRELVDEQYFGPGTRLTVT.

V gene TRBV4-1 combines with J gene TRBJ2-1; D is uncertain. The CDR3 consists of 16 residues. The germline gives CDR1 MGHRA, CDR2 YSYEKL. V lost 1 base, J lost 7 bases, and 17 bases lay in between. CDR3 amino acids: CASSQAGLQAPNEQFF. CDR3 DNA sequence: TGCGCCAGCAGCCAAGCCGGGCTTCAGGCGCCTAATGAGCAGTTCTTC.

The CDR3 nucleotides are TGTGCCAGCAGTTTCGGCAGGGAAGGAGAGCAGTACTTC. This gives the protein CASSFGREGEQYF. The genes are TRBV27 and TRBJ2-7, with a tentative D call TRBD1 (5 bases). Germline V lookup: CDR1 MNHEY, CDR2 SMNVEV (reference sequence). V was shortened by 3 bases and J by 7 bases, with 13 bases between the two germline ends. The CDR3 extends over 13 amino acids.

The gene calls are TRBV30 and TRBJ2-7; TRBD2 aligns across 8 bases. The V segment lost 5 bases and the J segment 2 bases; nucleotides outside the gene matches: 8. CDR3 length: 14 residues. The germline gives CDR1 GTSNPN, CDR2 SVGIG (reference sequence). The CDR3 region has the DNA TGTGCCTGGGTAACGACTAGCGAAACCTACGAGCAGTACTTC. It yields the protein CAWVTTSETYEQYF.

V gene TRBV28 combines with J gene TRBJ2-7; 9 nucleotides line up with TRBD2. The germline V gene encodes CDR1 MDHEN and CDR2 SYDVKM. V gave up 2 bases and J gave up 2 bases; unmatched junction bases: 1. The CDR3 consists of 14 residues. CDR3 DNA sequence: TGTGCCAGCAGTTTAACTAGCGGGCCCTACGAGCAGTACTTC. It yields the protein CASSLTSGPYEQYF. The full variable domain, its missing parts supplied by reference TRBV28 and TRBJ2-7, is DVKVTQSSRYLVKRTGEKVFLECVQDMDHENMFWYRQDPGLGLRLIYFSYDVKMKEKGDIPEGYSVSREKKERFSLILESASTNQTSMYLCASSLTSGPYEQYFGPGTRLTVT.

In this sample, this clone turned up a few times. The rearrangement joins TRBV18 to TRBJ2-1; TRBD2 matches 11 bases. Germline CDR1 and CDR2: KGHSH and LQKENI. The CDR3 is 15 residues long. V lost 4 bases to trimming and J lost 5 bases; unmatched junction nucleotides: 4. The CDR3 nucleotides are TGTGCCAGCTCACTACTAGCGGGAGCCCACAATGAGCAGTTCTTC. This sequence encodes CASSLLAGAHNEQFF.

The rearrangement links TRBV2 to TRBJ1-1; D ambiguous. Germline V gene sequence: CDR1 SNHLY, CDR2 FYNNEI. Trimming shortened V by 4 bases and J by 4 bases, and 10 bases separated the two germline ends. This CDR3 spans 13 amino acids. This CDR3 reads CASSGTMGTEAFF. The CDR3 DNA reads as TGTGCCAGCAGTGGGACGATGGGCACTGAAGCTTTCTTT.

In this sample, this clone turned up once. V gene TRBV29-1 combines with J gene TRBJ2-3; D not resolved. V was cut by 6 bases and J by 6 bases, with 7 bases left in between. Germline assignment: CDR1 SQVTM and CDR2 ANQGSEA. This CDR3 comprises 10 residues. CDR3 residues: CSVPTDTQYF. The CDR3 DNA is TGCAGCGTCCCGACGGATACGCAGTATTTT.